This TCR beta chain was found in a study of cytomegalovirus exposure and HLA in healthy donors. As to this clone: Its antigen is unidentified.

The PCR made use of 60 Vbeta and 13 Jbeta primers. Repertoires were generated with immunoSEQ multiplex PCR, while TCRdb's copy carries only in-frame clones and drops some. Of more than 100,000 clones in the sample, 70% to 75% are singletons; the top ten hold around 4%. CDR3 length: 17 residues. V trimming: 6 bases; J trimming: 0 bases; junction bases outside the gene matches: 4. Germline V lookup: CDR1 SGHAT, CDR2 FQNNGV. The study's findings and limits: Follow-up analysis found HLA locus-dependent TCR association rates, highest for DRB1 and lowest for HLA-C. Evidence from a later analysis indicated that most CMV-associated TCR beta chains looked HLA-restricted. A later analysis linked a missense variant in DCLRE1C to the trimming of TCR beta V and J genes.

This TCR was sampled from a woman aged 40 to 50 in good health and CMV-seronegative. The chain uses TRBV11-2 and TRBJ2-2, with 13 positions matching TRBD2. Specimen: PBMCs. This CDR3 reads CASRRLAGGSNTGELFF. The CDR3, as DNA: TGTGCCAGCAGGAGACTAGCGGGAGGCTCGAACACCGGGGAGCTGTTTTTT.